Listed below are T cell receptor beta chains from one sample, sequenced in a study of T-cell reconstitution after alpha-beta-depleted transplantation in children. Each CDR3 protein gets one entry after TCRdb re-called the PCR reads with MiXCR. Among approximately 510,000 distinct CDR3 sequences listed, approximately 16% were seen once. Specimen: PBMCs from the stem cell graft donor, collected from the stem cell graft. The receptors were sampled from a human donor who donated a stem cell graft to a child with acute lymphoblastic leukemia. Both conserved end residues are part of each CDR3. D genes are given only for firm matches. The listing skips clone size in some rows; elsewhere it reads once, few, many or a size class.

J gene: TRBJ1-1; clone size: -; D gene: TRBD1; V gene: TRBV5-1; CDR3 DNA: TGCGCCAGCAGCCTCACGACAGGGCGGAACACTGAAGCTTTCTTT; CDR3 protein: CASSLTTGRNTEAFF
J gene: TRBJ1-5; clone size: few; D gene: TRBD1; V gene: TRBV5-1; CDR3 DNA: TGCGCCAGCAGCTCCGGACAGGATAATCAGCCCCAGCATTTT; CDR3 protein: CASSSGQDNQPQHF
J gene: TRBJ2-2; clone size: -; D gene: -; V gene: TRBV6-1; CDR3 DNA: TGTGGCTCGAGCACGGGCACCGGGGAGCTGTTTTTT; CDR3 protein: CGSSTGTGELFF
J gene: TRBJ1-3; clone size: few; D gene: -; V gene: TRBV15; CDR3 DNA: TGTGCCACCAGCAGAGATCAGACAACCGGAAACACCATATATTTT; CDR3 protein: CATSRDQTTGNTIYF
J gene: TRBJ1-2; clone size: few; D gene: -; V gene: TRBV18; CDR3 DNA: TGTGCCAGCTCACCGGTTTTTGGCTACACCTTC; CDR3 protein: CASSPVFGYTF
J gene: TRBJ2-7; clone size: -; D gene: -; V gene: TRBV20-1; CDR3 DNA: TGCAGTGCTAGAGATCATGTTCACGAGCAGTACTTC; CDR3 protein: CSARDHVHEQYF
J gene: TRBJ2-1; clone size: few; D gene: TRBD2; V gene: TRBV6-4; CDR3 DNA: TGTGCCAGCAGCAGGGGGACTAGCTTCAATGAGCAGTTCTTC; CDR3 protein: CASSRGTSFNEQFF
J gene: TRBJ1-1; clone size: few; D gene: TRBD1; V gene: TRBV5-1; CDR3 DNA: TGCGCCAGCAGCTTAGGTCTGGGACAGGGAATTCTGAACACTGAAGCTTTCTTT; CDR3 protein: CASSLGLGQGILNTEAFF
J gene: TRBJ2-1; clone size: -; D gene: -; V gene: TRBV3-1; CDR3 DNA: TGTGCCAGCAGCCAGGGCTTGGGGGGCAATGAGCAGTTCTTC; CDR3 protein: CASSQGLGGNEQFF
J gene: TRBJ1-2; clone size: -; D gene: -; V gene: TRBV7-3; CDR3 DNA: TGTGCCAGCAGCCAAGGTCCGGGGATGGGAGGCTACACCTTC; CDR3 protein: CASSQGPGMGGYTF
J gene: TRBJ2-1; clone size: few; D gene: TRBD2; V gene: TRBV24-1; CDR3 DNA: TGTGCCACCAGTGACCGCAGGACTAGACTACAGTTCTTC; CDR3 protein: CATSDRRTRLQFF
J gene: TRBJ1-6; clone size: -; D gene: -; V gene: TRBV20-1; CDR3 DNA: TGCAGTGCTAGTAGGACAGTTTATAATTCACCCCTCCACTTT; CDR3 protein: CSASRTVYNSPLHF
J gene: TRBJ2-3; clone size: -; D gene: TRBD1; V gene: TRBV5-1; CDR3 DNA: TGCGCCAGCAACCCTGGACAGGGGCCAACAGATACGCAGTATTTT; CDR3 protein: CASNPGQGPTDTQYF
J gene: TRBJ2-5; clone size: -; D gene: -; V gene: TRBV27; CDR3 DNA: TGTGCCAGCAGTAACTCGGGCGTCTGGCGGACTCAAGAGACCCAGTACTTC; CDR3 protein: CASSNSGVWRTQETQYF
J gene: TRBJ2-1; clone size: -; D gene: -; V gene: TRBV12-3/TRBV12-4; CDR3 DNA: TGTGCCAGCAGTCTACGGACAGTGTCCTACAATGAGCAGTTCTTC; CDR3 protein: CASSLRTVSYNEQFF
J gene: TRBJ2-2; clone size: few; D gene: -; V gene: TRBV14; CDR3 DNA: TGTGCCAGCAGCCTTCGGGACCAACGACTGTCCGGGGAGCTGTTTTTT; CDR3 protein: CASSLRDQRLSGELFF
J gene: TRBJ2-2; clone size: -; D gene: -; V gene: TRBV4-1; CDR3 DNA: TGCGCCAGCAGCCAGACAAATTTACCCACCGGGGAGCTGTTTTTT; CDR3 protein: CASSQTNLPTGELFF
J gene: TRBJ2-1; clone size: few; D gene: TRBD2; V gene: TRBV4-1; CDR3 DNA: TGCGCCAGCAGCCAGATCAGAGGACTAGCGGGAGGGAGGGGCAATGAGCAGTTCTTC; CDR3 protein: CASSQIRGLAGGRGNEQFF
J gene: TRBJ1-1; clone size: few; D gene: -; V gene: TRBV12-3/TRBV12-4; CDR3 DNA: TGTGCCAGCAGGGGGGACATTTGGATGAACACTGAAGCTTTCTTT; CDR3 protein: CASRGDIWMNTEAFF
J gene: TRBJ2-7; clone size: few; D gene: TRBD1; V gene: TRBV6-4; CDR3 DNA: TGTGCCAGGGACAGGAGCTCCTACGAGCAGTACTTC; CDR3 protein: CARDRSSYEQYF
J gene: TRBJ2-7; clone size: few; D gene: -; V gene: TRBV11-2; CDR3 DNA: TGTGCCAGCAGCTTAGCGGGAAGGCCGGCCTACGAGCAGTACTTC; CDR3 protein: CASSLAGRPAYEQYF
J gene: TRBJ2-7; clone size: -; D gene: TRBD2; V gene: TRBV7-2; CDR3 DNA: TGTGCCAGCAGCTTAGACGCGGGAGGCCCCCCCTACGAGCAGTACTTC; CDR3 protein: CASSLDAGGPPYEQYF
J gene: TRBJ2-7; clone size: few; D gene: -; V gene: TRBV29-1; CDR3 DNA: TGCAGCGTTGAGGTCCCAGGACCGCTCCCGGGAGAGCAGTACTTC; CDR3 protein: CSVEVPGPLPGEQYF
J gene: TRBJ1-1; clone size: -; D gene: -; V gene: TRBV7-9; CDR3 DNA: TGTGCCAGCAGCGTCCTCAGCCACACTGAAGCTTTCTTT; CDR3 protein: CASSVLSHTEAFF
J gene: TRBJ1-1; clone size: few; D gene: TRBD1; V gene: TRBV9; CDR3 DNA: TGTGCCAGCAGCGTAGTGAGGGGGCGGCTCAAGGGCACTGAAGCTTTCTTT; CDR3 protein: CASSVVRGRLKGTEAFF
J gene: TRBJ2-1; clone size: few; D gene: -; V gene: TRBV3-1; CDR3 DNA: TGTGCCAGCAGCCAAACAACACGGGAGCAGTTCTTC; CDR3 protein: CASSQTTREQFF
J gene: TRBJ2-1; clone size: -; D gene: TRBD2; V gene: TRBV7-9; CDR3 DNA: TGTGCCAGCTGCGGGGGGACGAGCTCCTACAATGAGCAGTTCTTC; CDR3 protein: CASCGGTSSYNEQFF
J gene: TRBJ2-1; clone size: few; D gene: -; V gene: TRBV7-3; CDR3 DNA: TGTGCCAGCAGCATACCTCGGCCACAGTCTCCCTCCCCCTACAATGAGCAGTTCTTC; CDR3 protein: CASSIPRPQSPSPYNEQFF
J gene: TRBJ2-7; clone size: few; D gene: -; V gene: TRBV11-1; CDR3 DNA: TGTGCCAGCAGCTTATATATCAGAGGGGAGGCGCCTTACTTCTACGAGCAGTACTTC; CDR3 protein: CASSLYIRGEAPYFYEQYF
J gene: TRBJ2-2; clone size: few; D gene: -; V gene: TRBV7-6; CDR3 DNA: TGTGCCAGCAGCGCCACAGGGTCCACCGGGGAGCTGTTTTTT; CDR3 protein: CASSATGSTGELFF
J gene: TRBJ2-1; clone size: -; D gene: -; V gene: TRBV5-1; CDR3 DNA: TGCGCCAGCAGCTTGGAGGGGGGATACAATGAGCAGTTCTTC; CDR3 protein: CASSLEGGYNEQFF
J gene: TRBJ2-1; clone size: -; D gene: TRBD2; V gene: TRBV10-2; CDR3 DNA: TGCGCCAGCACTGGAGGGAGGGCGAATGAGCAGTTCTTC; CDR3 protein: CASTGGRANEQFF
J gene: TRBJ2-1; clone size: few; D gene: -; V gene: TRBV19; CDR3 DNA: TGTGCCAGTAGTATAGGCCCAGGGTTCAATGAGCAGTTCTTC; CDR3 protein: CASSIGPGFNEQFF
J gene: TRBJ1-6; clone size: -; D gene: -; V gene: TRBV9; CDR3 DNA: TGTGCCAGCGGCGGGTCACCCCTCCACTTT; CDR3 protein: CASGGSPLHF
J gene: TRBJ2-6; clone size: few; D gene: TRBD2; V gene: TRBV20-1; CDR3 DNA: TGCAGTGCTAGCGTCCTAGCGGGATTGTCTGGGGCCAACGTCCTGACTTTC; CDR3 protein: CSASVLAGLSGANVLTF
J gene: TRBJ2-2; clone size: -; D gene: -; V gene: TRBV5-1; CDR3 DNA: TGCGCCAGCAGCGGGGGACTGAGCACCGGGGAGCTGTTTTTT; CDR3 protein: CASSGGLSTGELFF
J gene: TRBJ2-7; clone size: few; D gene: TRBD2; V gene: TRBV27; CDR3 DNA: TGTGCCAGCAGTTTAAGTGGGAGGGCGGGTGAGCAGTACTTC; CDR3 protein: CASSLSGRAGEQYF
J gene: TRBJ1-5; clone size: -; D gene: TRBD1; V gene: TRBV29-1; CDR3 DNA: TGCAGCGTGGGACAGGGCGGTCAGCCCCAGCATTTT; CDR3 protein: CSVGQGGQPQHF
J gene: TRBJ2-1; clone size: -; D gene: -; V gene: TRBV11-2; CDR3 DNA: TGTGCCAGCAGCTACAGGGACAATGAGCAGTTCTTC; CDR3 protein: CASSYRDNEQFF